The 11 T cell receptor beta chains given below trace back to one sample, sequenced in a study of long-term antiretroviral therapy in people with HIV (dated by TCRdb to the early 2020s). The immunoSEQ hsTCRB v3.0 assay was used at survey level resolution to sequence the TRB variable region. As stored in TCRdb, this immuneACCESS dataset retains in-frame rearrangements with V and J assigned. A fraction of the clones does not appear; measured against another copy, unresolved V genes explain less than half of the discrepancy, and the remainder lacks a known reason. This sample lists 24,000 or so clones; about 88% were detected once. Roughly 3.5% of the sample goes to the ten largest clones. The sequences come from unsorted PBMCs, collected 1.9 years after starting antiretroviral therapy. These receptor sequences come from a woman aged 25 to 39 with HIV.

This clone was picked up a small number of times. The J gene is TRBJ2-5, the V gene TRBV7-9; 11 nucleotides match TRBD2. V gave up 5 bases and J gave up 4 bases; unmatched junction bases: 6. This CDR3 is built from 15 residues. Per germline, CDR1 SEHNR and CDR2 FQNEAQ (reference sequence). This CDR3 is CASSLSSGGSETQYF. CDR3 nucleotides: TGTGCCAGCAGCCTATCTAGCGGGGGGTCAGAGACCCAGTACTTC.

The chain carries TRBV11-3 and TRBJ1-2, with D possibly matching TRBD1 (6 bases). CDR3 size: 18 residues. V dropped 4 bases and J dropped 4 bases, with 25 bases sitting between them. Germline-derived CDR1 and CDR2 are SGHNT and YENEEA. CDR3 nucleotides: TGTGCCAGCAGCTCCAGACAGGCAGTTGAGGTATCGGCCTATGGCTACACCTTC. It yields the protein CASSSRQAVEVSAYGYTF.

CDR3 sequence reads: CASSMQGEMNTEAFF. CDR3 nucleotides: TGTGCCAGTAGTATGCAGGGGGAGATGAACACTGAAGCTTTCTTT. The rearrangement links TRBV19 to TRBJ1-1; the match to TRBD1 covers 7 bases. Per the germline V gene, CDR1 is LNHDA and CDR2 is SQIVND (reference sequence). J lost 0 bases, V lost 3 bases, and 4 bases had no gene match. The CDR3 runs 15 residues. Using reference TRBV19 and TRBJ1-1 for the parts outside the CDR3, the full variable domain is DGGITQSPKYLFRKEGQNVTLSCEQNLNHDAMYWYRQDPGQGLRLIYYSQIVNDFQKGDIAEGYSVSREKKESFPLTVTSAQKNPTAFYLCASSMQGEMNTEAFFGQGTRLTVV.

This chain links TRBV19 with TRBJ1-6; D may be TRBD1 (6 bases). The CDR3 has 15 amino acids. Germline lookup yields CDR1 LNHDA and CDR2 SQIVND (reference sequence). The ends were cut back, 4 bases at V and 4 bases at J, with 11 bases in the middle. The CDR3 is CASSSRQEYNSPLHF. The CDR3 DNA sequence: TGTGCCAGTAGTAGCAGACAGGAATATAATTCACCCCTCCACTTT.

J is TRBJ1-5 and V is TRBV19; 7 bases are shared with TRBD1. The V segment lost 9 bases and the J segment 2 bases; nucleotides outside the gene matches: 7. The CDR3 spans 14 residues. Per germline, CDR1 LNHDA and CDR2 SQIVND (reference sequence). The CDR3 is CASQGGLGNQPQHF. The CDR3, as DNA: TGTGCCAGCCAGGGGGGATTGGGCAATCAGCCCCAGCATTTT. The entire variable domain, with the rest obtained from reference TRBV19 and TRBJ1-5, is as follows: DGGITQSPKYLFRKEGQNVTLSCEQNLNHDAMYWYRQDPGQGLRLIYYSQIVNDFQKGDIAEGYSVSREKKESFPLTVTSAQKNPTAFYLCASQGGLGNQPQHFGDGTRLSIL.

The genes are TRBV11-2 and TRBJ2-6; possible D gene TRBD1, 5 bases. CDR1 SGHAT and CDR2 FQNNGV come from the germline V gene. Between the trimmed V and J ends, which lost 1 base and 4 bases, there was a span of 17 bases. This CDR3 is built from 18 residues. Here the CDR3 reads CASSLVPRAARGANVLTF. The CDR3 coding sequence is TGTGCCAGCAGCTTAGTACCCAGGGCTGCTAGAGGGGCCAACGTCCTGACTTTC. Drawing the rest from reference TRBV11-2 and TRBJ2-6, the complete variable domain is EAGVAQSPRYKIIEKRQSVAFWCNPISGHATLYWYQQILGQGPKLLIQFQNNGVVDDSQLPKDRFSAERLKGVDSTLKIQPAKLEDSAVYLCASSLVPRAARGANVLTFGAGSRLTVL.

The chain couples TRBV6-1 to TRBJ2-6, with D perhaps assigned TRBD1 or TRBD2 (6 bases each). The CDR3 spans 18 residues. Trimming left V 1 base short and J 0 bases short, with 13 bases between. Germline V CDR1 and CDR2: MNHNS, SASEGT. The CDR3 loop reads CASSEVGGQGSGANVLTF. CDR3 DNA sequence: TGTGCCAGCAGTGAAGTGGGGGGACAAGGCTCTGGGGCCAACGTCCTGACTTTC.

This clone was recorded a few times. For the CDR3, the DNA is TGTGCCAGCAGTGAATTCGGACAGGGGTCCGCGTGGGCCTATGGCTACACCTTC. Protein sequence: CASSEFGQGSAWAYGYTF. J is TRBJ1-2 and V is TRBV6-1, with 9 bases identical to TRBD1. V lost 2 bases and J lost 4; bases outside the gene matches: 14. CDR3 size: 18 residues. The V gene's germline CDR1 is MNHNS and CDR2 SASEGT.

This clone was seen only a few times. CDR3 residues: CASSSEQGAYEQYV. DNA of the CDR3: TGTGCCAGCAGCTCGGAACAGGGGGCGTACGAGCAGTACGTC. The V and J genes are TRBV7-6 and TRBJ2-7; 9 bases fit TRBD1. The V segment lost 4 bases and the J segment 4 bases; nucleotides outside the gene matches: 5. From germline, CDR1 is SGHVS and CDR2 FNYEAQ. The CDR3 covers 14 residues.

In its sample, this clone was seen a few times. V is TRBV9 and J is TRBJ1-6; TRBD1 might be the D (5 bases). V was trimmed by 0 bases and J by 8 bases, leaving 15 bases between them. This CDR3 contains 16 residues. Per the germline V gene, CDR1 is SGDLS and CDR2 is YYNGEE. The CDR3 protein is CASSVGQGLPDSPLHF. CDR3 DNA: TGTGCCAGCAGCGTAGGGCAGGGATTGCCTGATTCACCCCTCCACTTT. The complete variable domain, with remaining parts taken from reference TRBV9 and TRBJ1-6, reads DSGVTQTPKHLITATGQRVTLRCSPRSGDLSVYWYQQSLDQGLQFLIQYYNGEERAKGNILERFSAQQFPDLHSELNLSSLELGDSALYFCASSVGQGLPDSPLHFGNGTRLTVT.

The V call is TRBV7-6, the J call TRBJ2-5; tentative D call: TRBD2 (5 bases). The germline V gene has CDR1 SGHVS and CDR2 FNYEAQ. V lost 2 bases and J lost 5, with 15 bases in between. The CDR3 covers 15 residues. The CDR3 protein is CASSLNFGMSETQYF. The CDR3 nucleotides read TGTGCCAGCAGCTTAAATTTCGGGATGTCGGAGACCCAGTACTTC.